This TCR beta chain appears in the sequencing data of a study of T cell responses to AZD1222 COVID-19 vaccine. The CDR3 has 13 amino acids. The V end was cut by 0 bases, the J end by 7 bases, with 10 bases between. Germline V lookup: CDR1 SGHRS, CDR2 YFSETQ. Points on this clone: As yet, its antigen is unknown.

Using immunoSEQ multiplex PCR, the repertoire was profiled, and TCRdb retains in-frame clones only, with some absent. The table records over 100,000 clones, 70% to 90% of them present only once. Study outcomes and limitations: No repertoire was sampled before or during the peak T cell response, only after it. At study baseline, merely roughly 6 AZD1222 recipients were seropositive. Reportedly, nearly half of unique spike TCRs recognized epitopes outside B.1.351/B.1.1.7 mutations. Among vaccine-associated CD4 TCRs, coverage spanned spike, with dominance at 160-218 and 743-854.

Specimen: peripheral blood, collected on day 0 of AZD1222 vaccination. The sequence was obtained from an adult in good health. The rearrangement joins TRBV5-1 to TRBJ1-1; D is unresolved. The CDR3 here is CASSLDMTGEAFF. The CDR3 nucleotides read TGCGCCAGCAGCTTGGATATGACGGGTGAAGCTTTCTTT.